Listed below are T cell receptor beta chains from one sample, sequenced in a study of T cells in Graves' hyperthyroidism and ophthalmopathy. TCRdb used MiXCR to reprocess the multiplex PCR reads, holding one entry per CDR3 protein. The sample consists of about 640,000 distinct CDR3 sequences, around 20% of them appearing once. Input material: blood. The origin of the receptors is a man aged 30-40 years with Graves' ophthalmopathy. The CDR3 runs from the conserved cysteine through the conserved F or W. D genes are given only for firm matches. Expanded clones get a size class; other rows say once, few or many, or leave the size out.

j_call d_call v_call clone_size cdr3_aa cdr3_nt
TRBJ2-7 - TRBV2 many CASSENRVGRREQYF TGTGCCAGCAGTGAAAATAGGGTAGGGCGTCGCGAGCAGTACTTC
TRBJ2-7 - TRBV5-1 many CASSLSPENYEQYF TGCGCCAGCAGCTTGTCCCCGGAGAACTACGAGCAGTACTTC
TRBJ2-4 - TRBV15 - CATSSSRASIQYF TGTGCCACCAGCAGTTCCCGGGCCAGCATACAGTACTTC
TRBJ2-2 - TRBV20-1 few CSAEGPNTGELFF TGCAGTGCCGAAGGGCCTAACACCGGGGAGCTGTTTTTT
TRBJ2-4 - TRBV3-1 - CASGQRPWGEGGHIQYF TGTGCCAGCGGCCAGCGGCCTTGGGGGGAAGGAGGCCACATTCAGTACTTC
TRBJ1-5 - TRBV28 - CASSFRDSNQPQHF TGTGCCAGCAGTTTCCGGGATAGCAATCAGCCCCAGCATTTT
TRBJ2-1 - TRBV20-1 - CSARVFGGGEQFF TGCAGTGCTAGAGTTTTCGGGGGAGGAGAGCAGTTCTTC
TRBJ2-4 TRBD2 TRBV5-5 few CASSGPKRELGNIQYF TGTGCCAGCAGTGGCCCCAAGCGGGAGTTGGGAAACATTCAGTACTTC
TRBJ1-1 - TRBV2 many CASRWNSVMNTEAFF TGTGCCAGTCGATGGAACAGCGTCATGAACACTGAAGCTTTCTTT
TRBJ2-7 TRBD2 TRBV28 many CASSSAGTSGRREQYF TGTGCCAGCAGTTCAGCCGGGACTAGCGGGAGGCGCGAGCAGTACTTC
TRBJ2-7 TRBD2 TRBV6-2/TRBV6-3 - CASSYSIGEGYSYERYF TGTGCCAGCAGTTACTCGATAGGGGAGGGATACTCCTACGAGCGGTACTTC
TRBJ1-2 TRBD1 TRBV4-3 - CASSHYLNRDRESRTF TGCGCCAGCAGCCATTATTTGAACCGGGACAGGGAAAGTCGCACCTTC
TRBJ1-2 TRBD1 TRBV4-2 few CASSQWTDRSSNYGYTF TGTGCCAGCAGCCAATGGACGGACAGGAGCTCTAACTATGGCTACACCTTC
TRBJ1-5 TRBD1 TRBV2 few CASTGTGSQPQHF TGTGCCAGCACCGGGACAGGGTCCCAGCCCCAGCATTTT
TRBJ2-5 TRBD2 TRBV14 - CASSLTSGRYQETQYF TGTGCCAGCAGCCTTACTAGCGGGAGGTACCAAGAGACCCAGTACTTC
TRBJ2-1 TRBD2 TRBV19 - CASSRGEGGNEQFF TGTGCCAGTAGTAGGGGGGAGGGAGGCAATGAGCAGTTCTTC
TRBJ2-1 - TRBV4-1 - CASSQVASSSYNEQFF TGCGCCAGCAGCCAAGTCGCTAGCAGCTCCTACAATGAGCAGTTCTTC
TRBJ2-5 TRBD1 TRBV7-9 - CASSQPTGTQETQYF TGTGCCAGCAGCCAACCGACAGGGACCCAAGAGACCCAGTACTTC
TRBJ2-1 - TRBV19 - CASSAGAVNEQFF TGTGCCAGTAGTGCGGGGGCGGTAAATGAGCAGTTCTTC
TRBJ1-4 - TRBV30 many CAWGGLTEKLFF TGTGCCTGGGGGGGGCTGACCGAAAAACTGTTTTTT
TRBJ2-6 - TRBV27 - CASSPIMGVPANVLTF TGTGCCAGCAGCCCGATTATGGGAGTCCCGGCCAACGTCCTGACTTTC
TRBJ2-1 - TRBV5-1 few CASRNVAGPRGEQFF TGCGCCAGCCGGAACGTGGCGGGGCCTAGGGGTGAGCAGTTCTTC
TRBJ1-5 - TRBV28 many CASSLGQGLQPQHF TGTGCCAGCAGTTTAGGCCAGGGCCTTCAGCCCCAGCATTTT
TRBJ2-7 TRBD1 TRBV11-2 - CASSFYQGQGTYEQYF TGTGCCAGCAGCTTTTACCAGGGACAGGGGACCTACGAGCAGTACTTC
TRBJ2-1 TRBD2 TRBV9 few CASSELAGSSYNEQFF TGTGCCAGCAGCGAACTAGCGGGTAGCTCCTACAATGAGCAGTTCTTC
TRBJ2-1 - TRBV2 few CASSEQWDNEQFF TGTGCCAGCAGTGAGCAGTGGGACAATGAGCAGTTCTTC
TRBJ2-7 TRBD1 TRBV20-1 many CSAMPRQGREQYF TGCAGTGCTATGCCTAGACAGGGACGCGAGCAGTACTTC
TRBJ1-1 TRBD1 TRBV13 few CASSSRDRNTEAFF TGTGCCAGCAGCTCCCGGGACAGAAACACTGAAGCTTTCTTT
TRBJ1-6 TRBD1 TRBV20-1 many CSPQGAFDSPLHF TGCAGTCCTCAGGGGGCCTTCGATTCACCCCTCCACTTT
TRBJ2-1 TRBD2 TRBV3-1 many CASSQEAGARDEQFF TGTGCCAGCAGCCAAGAGGCGGGAGCCCGAGATGAGCAGTTCTTC
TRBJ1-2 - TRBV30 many CALLGATYGYTF TGTGCCCTCCTAGGGGCGACCTATGGCTACACCTTC
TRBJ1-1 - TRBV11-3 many CASSAQRNTEAFF TGTGCCAGCAGCGCACAGAGGAACACTGAAGCTTTCTTT
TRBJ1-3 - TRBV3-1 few CASSQDRGNTIYF TGTGCCAGCAGCCAAGATCGGGGAAACACCATATATTTT
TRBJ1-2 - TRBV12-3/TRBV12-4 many CASSARVNYGYTF TGTGCCAGCAGTGCAAGGGTTAACTATGGCTACACCTTC
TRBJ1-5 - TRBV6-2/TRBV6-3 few CATSAWQGGSNQPQHF TGTGCCACCTCTGCCTGGCAGGGTGGGAGCAATCAGCCCCAGCATTTT
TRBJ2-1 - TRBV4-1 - CASSLYMSSYNEQFF TGCGCCAGCAGCCTCTACATGAGCTCCTACAATGAGCAGTTCTTC
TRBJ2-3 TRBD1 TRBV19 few CASSIGTVSTDTQYF TGTGCCAGTAGTATTGGGACAGTGAGCACAGATACGCAGTATTTT
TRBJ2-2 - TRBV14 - CASSQDVGDTGELFF TGTGCCAGCAGCCAAGATGTTGGGGACACCGGGGAGCTGTTTTTT
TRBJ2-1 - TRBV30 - CASVGGSYNEQFF TGTGCCTCGGTCGGCGGCTCCTACAATGAGCAGTTCTTC
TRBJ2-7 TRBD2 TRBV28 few CASSPGLAGVVSYEQYF TGTGCCAGCAGTCCCGGACTAGCGGGAGTAGTCTCCTACGAGCAGTACTTC
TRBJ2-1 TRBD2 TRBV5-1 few CASSLDAGRAAYNEQFF TGCGCCAGCAGCTTGGATGCCGGGAGGGCGGCATACAATGAGCAGTTCTTC
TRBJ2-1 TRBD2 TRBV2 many CASVGLAGGPGDQEQFF TGTGCCAGCGTTGGACTAGCGGGAGGGCCCGGGGATCAGGAGCAGTTCTTC
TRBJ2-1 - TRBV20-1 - CSAPGVSSYNEQFF TGCAGTGCTCCGGGGGTTAGCTCCTACAATGAGCAGTTCTTC
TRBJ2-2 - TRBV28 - CASSRTVGELFF TGTGCCAGCAGTCGGACCGTCGGGGAGCTGTTTTTT